The 23 T cell receptor beta chains reported below all come from one sample, sequenced in a study of blood T cell repertoires in COVID-19. Produced via immunoSEQ multiplex PCR; TCRdb's table is partial and in-frame only. The repertoire consists of about 170,000 clones, with around four fifths occurring once and the leading ten covering under 2.5%. The source material was peripheral blood. All receptors come from a woman aged 80 or over with acute or convalescent COVID-19.

This clone has just one count. This chain connects TRBV5-6 to TRBJ2-1; TRBD2 agrees at 13 bases. The ends lost 0 bases at V and 12 bases at J; junction bases unmatched: 15. This CDR3 has 18 residues. CDR1 is SGHDT, CDR2 YYEEEE, per germline. In nucleotides, the CDR3 is TGTGCCAGCAGCTTGGCTCTCGGGACTAGCGGGACCAGTCGCTGGCAGTTCTTC. As protein: CASSLALGTSGTSRWQFF.

This rearrangement joins TRBV5-1 to TRBJ2-4; 9 positions match TRBD1. The germline V gene has CDR1 SGHRS and CDR2 YFSETQ. There are 14 residues in the CDR3. The J segment lost 8 bases and the V segment lost 4 bases, leaving 7 bases of the junction unmatched. The CDR3 coding sequence is TGCGCCAGCAGCCCAGGACAGGGGTGGGACATTCAGTACTTC. It specifies CASSPGQGWDIQYF.

This chain links TRBV27 with TRBJ2-1; the D gene is possibly TRBD1 (6 bases). Germline loops: CDR1 MNHEY, CDR2 SMNVEV (reference sequence). The CDR3 is 14 amino acids. V lost 7 bases to trimming and J lost 3 bases, with 13 bases between them. CDR3 protein: CASKTLQGYNEQFF. CDR3 DNA: TGTGCCAGCAAAACTTTACAGGGCTACAATGAGCAGTTCTTC.

This chain links TRBV3-1 (or the pseudogene TRBV3-2) with TRBJ1-1; D is ambiguous. Trimming stripped 1 base from V and 4 bases from J, with 13 bases between. The CDR3 covers 15 residues. Germline V gene data show CDR1 as LGHDT and CDR2 as YNNKEL (reference sequence). CDR3 sequence reads: CASSQGLGSGTEAFF. The CDR3 DNA follows: TGTGCCAGCAGCCAAGGGCTGGGGAGCGGCACTGAAGCTTTCTTT.

V gene TRBV6-6 combines with J gene TRBJ1-1; a weak D match, TRBD1 (5 bases). The germline V gene has CDR1 MNHNY and CDR2 SVGAGI (reference sequence). The CDR3 is 14 residues long. V shed 1 base and J shed 3 bases, with 9 bases lying between them. CDR3 DNA: TGTGCCAGCAGTTACTTGGGAGGGGACACTGAAGCTTTCTTT. It encodes CASSYLGGDTEAFF.

The V gene is TRBV7-8, the J gene TRBJ1-6; 10 bases match TRBD1. V shed 5 bases and J 6 bases; nucleotides not matched to a gene: 1. There are 14 residues in the CDR3. CDR1 and CDR2 from the germline V gene are SGHVS and FQNEAQ. This chain's CDR3 is CASSRTGGNSPLHF. The CDR3 DNA is TGTGCCAGCAGCCGGACAGGGGGTAATTCACCCCTCCACTTT.

The gene calls are TRBV6-5 and TRBJ1-2, with TRBD1 matching over 10 bases. Per germline, CDR1 MNHEY and CDR2 SVGAGI. This CDR3 is built from 14 residues. V was pared by 7 bases and J by 4 bases, with 6 bases of the junction left unmatched. CDR3 coding DNA: TGTGCCAGCAAAACCGGGACAGGGGCCTATGGCTACACCTTC. Translating it yields CASKTGTGAYGYTF.

The rearrangement uses TRBV6-5 and TRBJ2-2; unclear D gene. Germline V gene sequence: CDR1 MNHEY, CDR2 SVGAGI. V dropped 5 bases and J dropped 0 bases, with 10 bases sitting between them. CDR3 size: 15 residues. CDR3 bases: TGTGCCAGCAGTCCCCAGGCAGCGAACACCGGGGAGCTGTTTTTT. This gives the protein CASSPQAANTGELFF.

This clone was detected a few times. The rearrangement links TRBV9 to TRBJ1-1; 7 bases agree with TRBD1. J lost 5 bases, V lost 0 bases, and 4 bases had no gene match. The length of the CDR3 is 14 residues. Germline V gives CDR1 SGDLS, CDR2 YYNGEE. The DNA for the CDR3 is TGTGCCAGCAGCGTAGAAGACAGGGATACTGAAGCTTTCTTT. Encoded protein: CASSVEDRDTEAFF.

This sequence joins TRBV29-1 and TRBJ1-3; no firm D call. The CDR3 is 13 amino acids. Trimming stripped 4 bases from V and 0 bases from J, with 7 bases between. The germline CDR1 and CDR2 sequences are SQVTM and ANQGSEA. CDR3: CSVASISGNTIYF. CDR3 DNA sequence: TGCAGCGTTGCAAGCATCTCTGGAAACACCATATATTTT.

V is TRBV27 and J is TRBJ1-1; D unclear. There are 14 residues in the CDR3. The V gene lost 0 bases and the J gene lost 6 bases, with 11 bases spanning the gap. In germline, CDR1 is MNHEY, CDR2 SMNVEV (reference sequence). CDR3 sequence reads: CASSLSPSQAEAFF. The DNA of the CDR3 is TGTGCCAGCAGTTTATCGCCCAGCCAGGCTGAAGCTTTCTTT.

This clone was seen a few times. V and J are TRBV2 and TRBJ1-5, with 8 bases identical to TRBD1. This CDR3 is built from 14 residues. Per germline, CDR1 SNHLY and CDR2 FYNNEI. Unmatched junction bases numbered 7, after V lost 5 bases and J lost 7 bases. CDR3 nucleotides: TGTGCCAGCAGTCGGACAGGGTACAACCAGCCCCAGCATTTT. Translating gives CASSRTGYNQPQHF.

There are a few counts of this clone. The chain combines TRBV6-5 with TRBJ1-1; 7 bases align to TRBD1. The CDR3 is 15 amino acids. V was pared by 2 bases and J by 5 bases, with 8 bases of the junction left unmatched. From germline, CDR1 is MNHEY and CDR2 SVGAGI. CDR3 region: CASSYTPDRVTEAFF. DNA of the CDR3: TGTGCCAGCAGTTACACACCTGACAGGGTGACTGAAGCTTTCTTT.

V usage is TRBV5-1 and J usage is TRBJ2-1; 7 bases fit TRBD1. The germline V gene has CDR1 SGHRS and CDR2 YFSETQ. V lost 0 bases, J lost 9 bases, and 9 bases stayed unmatched. The CDR3 runs to 15 residues. CDR3 residues: CASSLEGGDLGEQFF. The CDR3 DNA sequence: TGCGCCAGCAGCTTGGAAGGGGGCGATCTAGGTGAGCAGTTCTTC.

The sample holds one count of this clone. This rearrangement joins TRBV14 to TRBJ2-7; perhaps TRBD1 as D (6 bases). The CDR3 loop spans 13 amino acids. In germline, CDR1 is SGHDN, CDR2 FVKESK. The V and J ends lost 6 bases and 7 bases respectively, with 16 bases between them. The DNA for the CDR3 is TGTGCCAGCAGGGGGACATTTGTTTGGGAGCAGTACTTC. Translation: CASRGTFVWEQYF.

The V and J genes are TRBV19 and TRBJ1-2; D is perhaps TRBD1 (6 bases). This CDR3 contains 14 residues. Germline CDR1 is LNHDA and CDR2 is SQIVND (reference sequence). Trimming left V 6 bases short and J 7 bases short, with 18 bases between. CDR3 coding DNA: TGTGCCAGTAGCCGAGGGACAACGCCCGGTGGCTACACCTTC. Translation gives CASSRGTTPGGYTF.

The table lists this clone with many counts. The V and J genes are TRBV5-1 and TRBJ2-3; D not resolved. Germline CDR1 SGHRS, CDR2 YFSETQ. There are 14 residues in the CDR3. Deletions cut 4 bases from V and 4 bases from J, with 13 bases between. CDR3 residues: CASSRVIGADTQYF. DNA of the CDR3: TGCGCCAGCAGCCGCGTAATAGGAGCAGATACGCAGTATTTT.

The chain uses TRBV7-2 and TRBJ2-7, with D possibly matching TRBD1 (6 bases). This CDR3 region has 15 residues. Germline lookup yields CDR1 SGHTA and CDR2 FQGNSA. Trimming took off 2 bases at V and 2 bases at J, with 13 bases between the two ends. CDR3 loop: CASSLSGASTYEQYF. CDR3 in DNA: TGTGCCAGCAGCTTATCAGGGGCCAGCACCTACGAGCAGTACTTC. The full variable domain, rest sourced from reference TRBV7-2 and TRBJ2-7, is GAGVSQSPSNKVTEKGKDVELRCDPISGHTALYWYRQSLGQGLEFLIYFQGNSAPDKSGLPSDRFSAERTGGSVSTLTIQRTQQEDSAVYLCASSLSGASTYEQYFGPGTRLTVT.

The chain joins TRBV5-1 to TRBJ2-7, with 9 bases identical to TRBD2. Unmatched junction bases numbered 7, after V lost 2 bases and J lost 4 bases. This CDR3 has 15 amino acids. CDR1 and CDR2 from the germline V gene are SGHRS and YFSETQ. Here the CDR3 reads CASSFGLAYVYEQYF. DNA of the CDR3: TGCGCCAGCAGCTTTGGACTAGCGTATGTTTACGAGCAGTACTTC.

The gene calls are TRBV2 and TRBJ2-2, with 9 bases identical to TRBD1. Per germline, CDR1 SNHLY and CDR2 FYNNEI. The CDR3 runs 15 residues. Germline trimming cut 6 bases from V and 8 bases from J; bases unmatched to any gene: 10. CDR3 bases: TGTGCCAGCAGCCGGGACAGGGTGGGGAGAGGGGAGCTGTTTTTT. It encodes CASSRDRVGRGELFF.

V gene TRBV7-2 combines with J gene TRBJ2-7, with TRBD1 matching over 10 bases. The CDR3 totals 15 residues. Germline assignment: CDR1 SGHTA and CDR2 FQGNSA. V was clipped by 4 bases and J by 6 bases; unmatched bases: 9. As DNA, the CDR3 is TGTGCCAGCAGCTCGAGGGGACAGGGGCGAGGCGAGCAGTACTTC. The encoded protein is CASSSRGQGRGEQYF.

The rearrangement links TRBV5-1 to TRBJ2-1; TRBD2 is a possible D gene (5 bases). There are 14 residues in the CDR3. Per germline, CDR1 SGHRS and CDR2 YFSETQ. Between the trimmed V and J ends, which lost 2 bases and 7 bases, there was a span of 13 bases. As DNA, the CDR3 is TGCGCCAGCAGCTTCCGGGATATGGGGAATGAGCAGTTCTTC. Translating it yields CASSFRDMGNEQFF. Based on the CDR3 plus reference TRBV5-1 and TRBJ2-1, the full variable domain is KAGVTQTPRYLIKTRGQQVTLSCSPISGHRSVSWYQQTPGQGLQFLFEYFSETQRNKGNFPGRFSGRQFSNSRSEMNVSTLELGDSALYLCASSFRDMGNEQFFGPGTRLTVL.

With regard to this clone: The sample carries other DNA sequences with the same CDR3. The V gene is TRBV7-9, the J gene TRBJ2-5; 9 bases are shared with TRBD1. From germline, CDR1 is SEHNR and CDR2 FQNEAQ (reference sequence). This CDR3 is built from 15 residues. V was pared by 1 base and J by 2 bases, with 2 bases of the junction left unmatched. CDR3 residues: CASSLGGQGQETQYF. For the CDR3, the DNA is TGTGCCAGCAGCTTAGGGGGACAGGGTCAAGAGACCCAGTACTTC.